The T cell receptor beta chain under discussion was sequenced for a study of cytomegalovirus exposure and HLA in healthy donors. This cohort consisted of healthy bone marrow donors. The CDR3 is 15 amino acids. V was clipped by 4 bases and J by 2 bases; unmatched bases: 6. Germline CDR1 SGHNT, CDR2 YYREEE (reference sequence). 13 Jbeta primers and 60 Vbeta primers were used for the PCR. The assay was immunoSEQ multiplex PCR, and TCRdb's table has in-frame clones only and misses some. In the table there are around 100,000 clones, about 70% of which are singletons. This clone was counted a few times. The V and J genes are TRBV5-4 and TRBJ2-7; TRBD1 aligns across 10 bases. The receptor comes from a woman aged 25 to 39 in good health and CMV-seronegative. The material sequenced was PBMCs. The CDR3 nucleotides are TGTGCCAGCAGCATCTCCGGGACAGGGGCCTACGAGCAGTACTTC. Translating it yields CASSISGTGAYEQYF.